The 14 T cell receptor beta chains reported below all come from one sample, sequenced in a study of identical twins. TCRdb ran MiXCR on the 5' RACE reads and lists one entry per CDR3 protein. The repertoire holds fewer than 350,000 distinct CDR3 sequences, with 6.5% to 9.5% as singletons. These records were also assigned to another study, of yellow fever vaccine responses in identical twins.

The sample taken for sequencing was memory (CD45RO+) T cells sorted from blood. Receptors were obtained from a woman aged 18-29 years in good health.

The J gene is TRBJ2-1, the V gene TRBV11-2; D is possibly TRBD2 (6 bases). The germline V gene encodes CDR1 SGHAT and CDR2 FQNNGV. The CDR3 is 15 residues long. With 7 bases removed from V and 0 bases from J, the gap between germline ends came to 13 bases. The CDR3 protein is CASTLGGSSYNEQFF. The CDR3 DNA is TGTGCCAGCACCCTTGGAGGGAGCTCCTACAATGAGCAGTTCTTC.

A few counts support this clonotype. The chain uses TRBV28 and TRBJ1-4; D possibly corresponds to TRBD1 (5 bases). The V end was cut by 4 bases, the J end by 14 bases, with 20 bases between. CDR1 is MDHEN, CDR2 SYDVKM, per germline. The CDR3 loop spans 14 amino acids. The CDR3 sequence: CASSSQAERKGLFF. Written as DNA, the CDR3 is TGTGCCAGCAGTTCGCAGGCTGAGCGGAAGGGGCTGTTTTTT.

V gene TRBV28 combines with J gene TRBJ2-3; maybe TRBD2 (5 bases). Germline V gene data show CDR1 as MDHEN and CDR2 as SYDVKM. The CDR3 sequence is 13 residues long. With 8 bases removed from V and 5 bases from J, the gap between germline ends came to 14 bases. The CDR3 here is CASLSKEVDTQYF. DNA of the CDR3: TGTGCCAGCCTCTCGAAGGAGGTAGATACGCAGTATTTT.

This rearrangement joins TRBV20-1 to TRBJ2-3, with D perhaps TRBD2 (5 bases). This CDR3 is built from 15 residues. The germline CDR1 and CDR2 sequences are DFQATT and SNEGSKA (reference sequence). Trimming took 8 bases from V and 7 from J, leaving 25 bases between them. DNA for the CDR3: TGCAGTCTAGGCGGTCGACGGGCGGGCTCTAATACGCAGTATTTT. The encoded protein is CSLGGRRAGSNTQYF.

This clonotype has a handful of counts. The J gene is TRBJ2-1, the V gene TRBV20-1; D is unresolved. The length of the CDR3 is 16 residues. V lost 0 bases and J 5 bases, leaving 17 bases between the germline ends. The germline V gene encodes CDR1 DFQATT and CDR2 SNEGSKA (reference sequence). This chain's CDR3 is CSARDVSSRSNNEQFF. The CDR3 bases are TGCAGTGCTAGAGATGTAAGCTCTCGATCTAACAATGAGCAGTTCTTC.

This chain connects TRBV5-5 to TRBJ1-5, with D maybe TRBD1 (5 bases). The CDR3 consists of 14 residues. Germline CDR1 and CDR2: SGHKS and YYEKEE (reference sequence). V was clipped by 5 bases and J by 0 bases, with 9 bases between them. CDR3 coding DNA: TGTGCCAGCAGGACGGACATTAGCAATCAGCCCCAGCATTTT. As protein: CASRTDISNQPQHF.

The rearrangement joins TRBV20-1 to TRBJ1-1; D uncertain. CDR3 length equals 14 residues. Germline loops: CDR1 DFQATT, CDR2 SNEGSKA (reference sequence). The germline V and J ends were trimmed by 2 bases and 4 bases, with 14 bases remaining between them. CDR3 coding DNA: TGCAGTGCTAGACCGAACCCCTGGGGCACTGAAGCTTTCTTT. The encoded protein is CSARPNPWGTEAFF.

There are a few counts of this clonotype. In nucleotides, the CDR3 is TGCAGTGCCTCTCCGGAGGCCGGGAGCTCCTACGAGCAGTACGTC. Encoded protein: CSASPEAGSSYEQYV. The chain has TRBV20-1 and TRBJ2-7, with D perhaps matching TRBD2 (6 bases). Trimming removed 6 bases at V and 0 bases at J, with 18 bases between. Germline V gives CDR1 DFQATT, CDR2 SNEGSKA (reference sequence). This CDR3 spans 15 amino acids.

This clonotype was recorded a few times. The chain couples TRBV5-1 to TRBJ1-1; D gene uncertain. Germline V lookup: CDR1 SGHRS, CDR2 YFSETQ. The CDR3 spans 17 residues. With 3 bases removed from V and 1 base from J, the gap between germline ends came to 19 bases. The DNA of the CDR3 is TGCGCCAGCAGCTCCGGTCTAGAGCTCATACCGAACACTGAAGCTTTCTTT. Encoded protein: CASSSGLELIPNTEAFF.

This clonotype came up many times. V and J are TRBV20-1 and TRBJ1-5, with 7 positions matching TRBD1. The germline V gene encodes CDR1 DFQATT and CDR2 SNEGSKA (reference sequence). The V gene end was trimmed by 5 bases and the J gene end by 4 bases; junction bases not matched to a gene: 5. This CDR3 is built from 13 residues. The CDR3 DNA sequence: TGCAGTGCTTCGACAGGGCCGAATCAGCCCCAGCATTTT. Translated, it gives CSASTGPNQPQHF.

This clonotype was seen a few times. The chain is built from TRBV3-1 and TRBJ2-6; a weak D match, TRBD1 (5 bases). This CDR3 has 17 residues. CDR1 and CDR2 (germline): LGHDT, YNNKEL (reference sequence). Trimming took 1 base from V and 0 from J, leaving 10 bases between them. The CDR3 DNA follows: TGTGCCAGCAGCCAAGGGACATCCTTCTCTGGGGCCAACGTCCTGACTTTC. Translating gives CASSQGTSFSGANVLTF.

This clonotype has a count of ten or more. V and J are TRBV12-3 or TRBV12-4 and TRBJ2-1; D unclear. Trimming left V 9 bases short and J 6 bases short, with 9 bases between. There are 11 residues in the CDR3. The CDR3 is CASRLVNEQFF. The CDR3 coding sequence is TGTGCCAGTCGACTTGTCAATGAGCAGTTCTTC.

The table lists this clonotype with many counts. The chain is built from TRBV20-1 and TRBJ1-2; 9 nucleotides line up with TRBD1. Germline lookup yields CDR1 DFQATT and CDR2 SNEGSKA (reference sequence). V was clipped by 4 bases and J by 3 bases; unmatched bases: 6. The CDR3 is 14 residues long. The DNA for the CDR3 is TGCAGTGCTAAAACCCGGACAGGGGACTATGGCTACACCTTC. This codes for CSAKTRTGDYGYTF.

This chain links TRBV5-1 with TRBJ1-3; TRBD1 matches at 11 bases. Germline V gene sequence: CDR1 SGHRS, CDR2 YFSETQ. V trimming: 4 bases; J trimming: 4 bases; junction bases outside the gene matches: 1. The CDR3 runs 14 residues. The CDR3 loop reads CASSGQGAGNTIYF. CDR3 sequence (DNA): TGCGCCAGCAGCGGACAGGGGGCCGGAAACACCATATATTTT. The whole variable domain, remainder taken from reference TRBV5-1 and TRBJ1-3, is KAGVTQTPRYLIKTRGQQVTLSCSPISGHRSVSWYQQTPGQGLQFLFEYFSETQRNKGNFPGRFSGRQFSNSRSEMNVSTLELGDSALYLCASSGQGAGNTIYFGEGSWLTVV.